This entry is about one TCR beta chain. Antigen unknown. Trimming cost V 7 bases and J 7 bases, with 7 bases left between them. Germline CDR1 is SGHTA and CDR2 is FQGTGA. The CDR3 spans 11 residues. Across several immunoSEQ plates, the genomic DNA of each subset was split evenly. Data came from immunoSEQ multiplex PCR; TCRdb stores just in-frame clones and leaves some out. The sample includes around 2.5 million clones, roughly 93% of them seen just once. The source of the sample is a study of shared clonotypes between healthy human individuals. In the CD4+ fraction, cells were divided into CD45RA+ naive and CD45RA-negative memory subsets. Study-level points and caveats: Estimated clonotype richness was generally higher in naive than memory subsets.

Sample: naive CD4+ T cells from PBMCs. Indicated subset: CD45RA+ positively selected. The rearrangement joins TRBV7-3 to TRBJ2-2; D is uncertain. The source of this sequence is a man between 18 and 29 years old in good health. Some clones in this sample may be carry-over from other donors' samples. The CDR3 reads CASTWGGELFF. As DNA, the CDR3 is TGTGCCAGCACCTGGGGCGGGGAGCTGTTTTTT.